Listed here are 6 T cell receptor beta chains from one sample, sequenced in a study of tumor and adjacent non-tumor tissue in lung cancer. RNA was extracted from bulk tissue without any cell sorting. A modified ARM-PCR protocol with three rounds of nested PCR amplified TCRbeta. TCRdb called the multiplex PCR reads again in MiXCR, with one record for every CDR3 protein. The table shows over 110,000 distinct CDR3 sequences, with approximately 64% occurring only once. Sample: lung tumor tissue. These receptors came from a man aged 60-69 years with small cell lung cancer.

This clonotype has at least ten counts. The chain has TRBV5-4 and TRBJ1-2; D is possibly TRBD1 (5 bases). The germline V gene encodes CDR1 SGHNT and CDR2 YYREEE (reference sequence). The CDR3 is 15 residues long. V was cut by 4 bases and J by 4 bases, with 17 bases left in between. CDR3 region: CASSPTQGTGYGYTF. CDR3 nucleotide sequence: TGTGCCAGCAGCCCGACTCAGGGCACCGGCTATGGCTACACCTTC.

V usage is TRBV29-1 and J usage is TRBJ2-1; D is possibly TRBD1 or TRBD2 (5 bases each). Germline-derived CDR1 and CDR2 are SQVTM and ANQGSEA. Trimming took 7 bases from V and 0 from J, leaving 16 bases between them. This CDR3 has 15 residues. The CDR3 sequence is CSGGAGTSSYNEQFF. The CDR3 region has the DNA TGCAGCGGGGGAGCCGGGACGAGCTCCTACAATGAGCAGTTCTTC.

DNA for the CDR3: TGTGCCAGCAGTTACTCCAGGGGCGGGGGCAATCAGCCCCAGCATTTT. Translated: CASSYSRGGGNQPQHF. V and J are TRBV6-2 or TRBV6-3 and TRBJ1-5, with TRBD1 as a possible D gene (6 bases). The CDR3 is made up of 16 amino acids. The V gene's germline CDR1 is MNHEY and CDR2 SVGEGT. Trimming cost V 0 bases and J 2 bases, with 11 bases left between them.

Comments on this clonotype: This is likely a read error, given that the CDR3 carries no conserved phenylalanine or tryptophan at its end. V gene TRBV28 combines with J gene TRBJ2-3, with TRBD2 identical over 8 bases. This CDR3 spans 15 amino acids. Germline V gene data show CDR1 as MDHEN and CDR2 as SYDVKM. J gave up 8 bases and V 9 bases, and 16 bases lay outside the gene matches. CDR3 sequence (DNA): TGTGCCAGTAGGGTGGGAACGGGAGGGCCGAGTACGCAGTATATT. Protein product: CASRVGTGGPSTQYI.

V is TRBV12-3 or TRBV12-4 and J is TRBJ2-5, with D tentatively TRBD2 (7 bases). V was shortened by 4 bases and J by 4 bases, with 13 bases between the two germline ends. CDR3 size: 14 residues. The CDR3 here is CASSSGGGPETQYF. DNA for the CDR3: TGTGCCAGCAGTTCTGGGGGGGGGCCAGAGACCCAGTACTTC.

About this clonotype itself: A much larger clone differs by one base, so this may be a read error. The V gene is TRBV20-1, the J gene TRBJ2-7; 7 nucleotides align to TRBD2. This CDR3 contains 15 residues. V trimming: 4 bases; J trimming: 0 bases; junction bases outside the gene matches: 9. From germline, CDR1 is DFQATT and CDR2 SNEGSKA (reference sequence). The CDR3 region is CSATAGTINSYEQYF. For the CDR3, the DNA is TGCAGTGCTACTGCCGGGACTATAAACTCCTACGAGCAGTACTTC.